This TCR beta chain was sequenced for a study of T cells in localized non-small cell lung cancer. Whole-study findings and limits: Heterogeneity stays possible, as sequencing covered only one tumor region. Longer overall survival was linked to higher blood T cell density. Across samples, adjacent lung featured a median roughly 61 of the top 100 tumor clones. The greatest T cell clonality was found in uninvolved adjacent lung (higher than in tumor).

Sequenced by immunoSEQ multiplex PCR; TCRdb stores in-frame clones only, minus some. The sample holds about 41,000 clones, 88% seen once. In this sample, this clone turned up once. The antigen remains unidentified. Germline V gene data show CDR1 as LNHNV and CDR2 as YYDKDF (reference sequence). V lost 1 base and J lost 5, with 12 bases in between. This CDR3 is built from 14 residues. This clonotype was obtained from a female donor over 55 with stage I squamous cell lung carcinoma. This sample comprised peripheral blood, obtained before any cancer treatment. This rearrangement joins TRBV15 to TRBJ2-7, with D possibly being TRBD1 (7 bases). As DNA, the CDR3 is TGTGCCACCAGCAGAGCTTCAGGGGGGAACGAGCAGTACTTC. It translates to CATSRASGGNEQYF.